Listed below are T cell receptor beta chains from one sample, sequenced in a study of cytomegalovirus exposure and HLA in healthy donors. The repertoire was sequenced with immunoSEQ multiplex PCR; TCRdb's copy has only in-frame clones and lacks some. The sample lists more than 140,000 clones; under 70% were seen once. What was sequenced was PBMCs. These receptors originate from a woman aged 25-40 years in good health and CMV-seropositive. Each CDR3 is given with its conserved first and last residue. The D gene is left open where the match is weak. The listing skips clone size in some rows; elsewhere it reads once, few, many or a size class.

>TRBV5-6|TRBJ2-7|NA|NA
CASSLRSGAEQYF
TGTGCCAGCAGCTTGAGGTCAGGTGCCGAGCAGTACTTC
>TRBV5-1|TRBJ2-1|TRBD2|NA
CASSLTSGTGNEQFF
TGCGCCAGCTCCCTAACTAGCGGGACTGGTAATGAGCAGTTCTTC
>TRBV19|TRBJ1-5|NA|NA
CIPGAAGGQPQHF
TGTATCCCCGGGGCGGCGGGGGGTCAGCCCCAGCATTTT
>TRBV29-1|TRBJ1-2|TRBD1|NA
CSVEDRSGTGGLYTF
TGCAGCGTTGAAGATCGCTCCGGGACAGGGGGTCTCTACACCTTC
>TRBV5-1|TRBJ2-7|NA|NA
CASSSSPDLKSYEQYF
TGCGCCAGCAGCTCCTCTCCGGACTTAAAGTCCTACGAGCAGTACTTC
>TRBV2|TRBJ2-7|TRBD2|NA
CASMTSGSPRQYF
TGTGCCAGCATGACTAGCGGGAGTCCCCGGCAGTACTTC
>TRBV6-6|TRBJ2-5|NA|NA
CASRVQVQETQYF
TGTGCCAGCAGGGTGCAGGTCCAAGAGACCCAGTACTTC
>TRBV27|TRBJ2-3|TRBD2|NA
CASNHPPAGGTDTQYF
TGTGCCAGCAACCACCCGCCAGCGGGGGGCACAGATACGCAGTATTTT
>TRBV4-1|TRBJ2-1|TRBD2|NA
CASSRGLAGLNEQFF
TGCGCCAGCAGCCGAGGACTAGCGGGCCTAAATGAGCAGTTCTTC
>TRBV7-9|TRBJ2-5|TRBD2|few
CASSLEVLAGLQETQYF
TGTGCCAGCAGCTTAGAGGTGCTAGCGGGGTTACAAGAGACCCAGTACTTC
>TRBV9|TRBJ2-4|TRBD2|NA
CASSVGVPGTSGQNIQYF
TGTGCCAGCAGCGTAGGGGTCCCCGGGACTAGCGGTCAAAACATTCAGTACTTC
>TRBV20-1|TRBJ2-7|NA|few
CSVSDPYEQYF
TGCAGTGTTTCAGATCCCTACGAGCAGTACTTC
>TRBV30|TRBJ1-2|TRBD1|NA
CAWSVSGPGGTGYTF
TGTGCCTGGAGTGTTTCGGGGCCAGGGGGGACTGGCTACACCTTC
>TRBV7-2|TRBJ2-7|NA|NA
CASSPRDFSYEQYF
TGTGCCAGCAGCCCCCGGGACTTCTCCTACGAGCAGTACTTC
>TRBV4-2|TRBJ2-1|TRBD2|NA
CASSPPEVSGYNEQFF
TGTGCCAGCAGCCCCCCGGAAGTTAGCGGGTACAATGAGCAGTTCTTC
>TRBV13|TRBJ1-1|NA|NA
CASSLRGAKNTEAFF
TGTGCCAGCAGCTTAAGGGGCGCAAAGAACACTGAAGCTTTCTTT
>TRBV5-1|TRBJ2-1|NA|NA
CASSFRQGGSYNEQFF
TGCGCCAGCAGCTTCCGGCAGGGTGGCTCCTACAATGAGCAGTTCTTC
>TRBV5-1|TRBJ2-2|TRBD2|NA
CASSRGLAGPNTGELFF
TGCGCCAGCAGCCGGGGACTAGCGGGCCCGAACACCGGGGAGCTGTTTTTT
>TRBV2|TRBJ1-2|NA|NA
CAMAGVLGYTF
TGTGCCATGGCGGGGGTCCTGGGCTACACCTTC
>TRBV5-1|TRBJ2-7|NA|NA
CASSSDSFNYEQHF
TGCGCCAGCAGCTCCGACAGTTTTAACTACGAGCAGCACTTC
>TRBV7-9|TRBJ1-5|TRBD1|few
CASSLVGGGDQPQHF
TGTGCCAGCAGCTTAGTCGGAGGGGGCGATCAGCCCCAGCATTTT
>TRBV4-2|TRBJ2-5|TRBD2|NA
CASSQRGTSGGFETQYF
TGTGCCAGCAGCCAACGTGGGACTAGCGGGGGGTTCGAGACCCAGTACTTC
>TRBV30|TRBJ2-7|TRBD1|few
CAWERTGYEQYF
TGTGCCTGGGAACGGACAGGGTACGAGCAGTACTTC
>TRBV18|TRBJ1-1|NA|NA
CASSPSWQGRPGTEAFF
TGTGCCAGCTCACCATCATGGCAGGGGCGCCCGGGGACTGAAGCTTTCTTT